A single sample is the source of the 19 T cell receptor beta chains below, sequenced in a study of blood T cells in healthy people across ages. Combining a sample-barcoded 5' primer with a J-beta primer mix, a second PCR ran for roughly 6 to 12 cycles. TCRdb itself ran the 5' RACE reads through MiXCR, one entry per CDR3 protein. This repertoire shows 800,000 to 950,000 distinct CDR3 sequences, under 40% found once; its top ten account for approximately 12%. Sequenced sample: blood. The receptors shown here come from a young man in good health.

This clonotype was recorded a few times. This chain connects TRBV5-1 to TRBJ2-7; TRBD2 aligns across 10 bases. The CDR3 spans 16 residues. Germline V gives CDR1 SGHRS, CDR2 YFSETQ. Losses at the gene ends were 4 bases for V and 0 bases for J; bases not matched to a gene: 7. CDR3 residues: CASSANLAGASYEQYF. The CDR3 DNA follows: TGCGCCAGCAGCGCAAACCTAGCGGGAGCCTCCTACGAGCAGTACTTC.

This chain links TRBV24-1 with TRBJ1-5; no clear D gene. Per the germline V gene, CDR1 is KGHDR and CDR2 is SFDVKD. The CDR3 extends over 15 amino acids. The ends were cut back, 4 bases at V and 5 bases at J, with 14 bases in the middle. This chain's CDR3 is CATSDQSTLYQPQHF. The CDR3 bases are TGTGCCACCAGTGACCAGTCTACACTGTATCAGCCCCAGCATTTT.

Comments on this clonotype: A much more abundant neighbour one base away suggests this may be a read error. V gene TRBV3-1 combines with J gene TRBJ1-2; D not certain. The CDR3 runs 13 residues. Looked up from germline, CDR1 is LGHDT and CDR2 is YNNKEL (reference sequence). V was trimmed by 4 bases and J by 5 bases, leaving 11 bases between them. In DNA form, the CDR3 reads TGTGCCAGCAGCCTAGTCGCCCATTATGGCTACACCTTC. Its protein is CASSLVAHYGYTF.

The J gene is TRBJ1-1, the V gene TRBV20-1; perhaps TRBD1 as D (5 bases). The CDR3 loop spans 12 amino acids. V lost 6 bases and J lost 11, with 19 bases in between. The V gene's germline CDR1 is DFQATT and CDR2 SNEGSKA (reference sequence). CDR3 residues: CSADPIGAGAFF. Written as DNA, the CDR3 is TGCAGTGCCGACCCGATAGGGGCAGGGGCTTTCTTT.

The chain uses TRBV9 and TRBJ2-1; 8 bases map to TRBD2. There are 17 residues in the CDR3. The V gene's germline CDR1 is SGDLS and CDR2 YYNGEE. V trimming: 2 bases; J trimming: 5 bases; junction bases outside the gene matches: 12. The CDR3 reads CASSVFSGGGLNNEQFF. CDR3 bases: TGTGCCAGCAGCGTCTTCTCTGGCGGGGGGTTAAACAATGAGCAGTTCTTC.

This clonotype was counted between two and nine times. The chain links TRBV2 to TRBJ1-2, with a possible D match to TRBD1 (5 bases). Trimming pared 4 bases from V and 4 bases from J, leaving 22 bases between. The CDR3 loop spans 17 amino acids. CDR1 and CDR2 from the germline V gene are SNHLY and FYNNEI. CDR3 nucleotide sequence: TGTGCCAGCAGTGTAGCCCCGGCTTCCACAGGAGCCTATGGCTACACCTTC. This codes for CASSVAPASTGAYGYTF. The complete variable domain, with remaining parts taken from reference TRBV2 and TRBJ1-2, reads EPEVTQTPSHQVTQMGQEVILRCVPISNHLYFYWYRQILGQKVEFLVSFYNNEISEKSEIFDDQFSVERPDGSNFTLKIRSTKLEDSAMYFCASSVAPASTGAYGYTFGSGTRLTVV.

With regard to this clonotype: Being one base from a much bigger clone, this may be a read error. The CDR3 DNA follows: TGTGCCAGCAGCTTGTCTAGCGGGAAAGAGACCCAGTTCTTC. It specifies CASSLSSGKETQFF. The chain joins TRBV11-2 to TRBJ2-5; the match to TRBD2 covers 9 bases. The assigned J gene may be wrong: the sequence end matches TRBJ2-1 better. Germline loops: CDR1 SGHAT, CDR2 FQNNGV. There are 14 residues in the CDR3.

CDR3 residues: CASRETTGLETQYF. CDR3 DNA: TGTGCCAGCAGAGAGACGACAGGGCTGGAGACCCAGTACTTC. This chain joins TRBV2 and TRBJ2-5; 7 positions agree with TRBD1. With 6 bases clipped from V and 5 bases from J, the junction kept 9 bases outside the gene matches. The CDR3 contains 14 residues. CDR1 and CDR2 from the germline V gene are SNHLY and FYNNEI.

J is TRBJ1-1 and V is TRBV20-1; maybe TRBD1 (5 bases). V was pared by 0 bases and J by 0 bases, with 8 bases between. Germline-derived CDR1 and CDR2 are DFQATT and SNEGSKA (reference sequence). This CDR3 comprises 14 residues. In DNA, the CDR3 is TGCAGTGCTAGAGACGACAGTATGAACACTGAAGCTTTCTTT. Translating gives CSARDDSMNTEAFF.

The CDR3 DNA follows: TGTGCCAGCAGCTTAATCGCGGACTCCCCGTTTTACGAGCAGTACTTC. Protein sequence: CASSLIADSPFYEQYF. The chain recombines TRBV11-2 with TRBJ2-7; tentative D call: TRBD2 (5 bases). This CDR3 region has 16 residues. Trimming left V 2 bases short and J 4 bases short, with 18 bases between. Germline assignment: CDR1 SGHAT and CDR2 FQNNGV.

The rearrangement uses TRBV12-3 or TRBV12-4 and TRBJ2-5; 7 bases agree with TRBD1. The DNA end favors TRBJ2-4, so the J call may be wrong. CDR3 length: 17 residues. DNA of the CDR3: TGTGCCAGCAGTTTACCGGCGACAGGGAAGGCCAAAAACATTCAGTACTTC. Translating it yields CASSLPATGKAKNIQYF.

This clonotype was seen ten or more times. The chain recombines TRBV7-8 with TRBJ2-3, with D perhaps being TRBD1 or TRBD2 (5 bases each). V was trimmed by 5 bases and J by 5 bases, leaving 8 bases between them. This CDR3 has 12 residues. The germline gives CDR1 SGHVS, CDR2 FQNEAQ. This CDR3 reads CASSGGIDTQYF. CDR3 coding DNA: TGTGCCAGCAGCGGGGGAATAGATACGCAGTATTTT.

Notes on this clonotype: One junction end does not reproduce the germline sequence, and a read error may be involved. The V gene is TRBV2, the J gene TRBJ2-1; 8 nucleotides align to TRBD2. Germline V gene lookup returns CDR1 SNHLY and CDR2 FYNNEI. The CDR3 sequence is 15 residues long. CDR3 nucleotides: TGTGCCAGCAGTGTCGCGGGGGGCTCCTACAATAAGCAGTTCTTC. It translates to CASSVAGGSYNKQFF.

This clonotype was counted between two and nine times. The chain couples TRBV11-2 to TRBJ2-1; weak D call: TRBD2 (7 bases). V lost 2 bases and J lost 2, with 13 bases in between. CDR3 size: 16 residues. Germline CDR1 reads SGHAT; CDR2 reads FQNNGV. The CDR3 coding sequence is TGTGCCAGCAGCTTAATCCGGGGGGCCCCCTACAATGAGCAGTTCTTC. Its translation: CASSLIRGAPYNEQFF.

This rearrangement joins TRBV10-3 to TRBJ2-3; 10 nucleotides match TRBD2. Germline assignment: CDR1 ENHRY and CDR2 SYGVKD. Trimming at V came to 8 bases and at J to 3 bases, leaving 8 bases not matched to a gene. The CDR3 sequence is 15 residues long. The CDR3 spells CAIQPQREGTDTQYF. The DNA for the CDR3 is TGTGCCATCCAGCCCCAGCGGGAGGGAACAGATACGCAGTATTTT.

The chain links TRBV6-1 to TRBJ1-2; no firm D call. Germline V gene sequence: CDR1 MNHNS, CDR2 SASEGT. The length of the CDR3 is 10 residues. Trimming removed 9 bases from V and 4 bases from J, with 6 bases in between. The CDR3 bases are TGTGCCAGTTACAGCTATGGCTACACCTTC. Protein: CASYSYGYTF.

This clonotype was picked up a small number of times. The V and J genes are TRBV21-1 and TRBJ2-1. Near its end, the DNA agrees better with TRBJ2-7, so the J call may be wrong. TRBV21-1 is marked as a pseudogene. This CDR3 has 14 amino acids. The CDR3 reads CASSTFDIYNEQYF. DNA for the CDR3: TGTGCCAGCAGCACTTTTGACATTTACAATGAGCAGTACTTC.

CDR3 sequence reads: CASSQDVERQETQYF. DNA for the CDR3: TGCGCCAGCAGCCAAGATGTGGAACGCCAAGAGACCCAGTACTTC. This rearrangement joins TRBV4-3 to TRBJ2-5, with D unclear. This CDR3 region has 15 residues. Germline lookup yields CDR1 LGHNA and CDR2 YSLEER. Trimming left V 0 bases short and J 1 base short, with 9 bases between.

The J gene is TRBJ1-1, the V gene TRBV5-5; the D gene is possibly TRBD1 (6 bases). Germline V gene sequence: CDR1 SGHKS, CDR2 YYEKEE (reference sequence). Trimming removed 3 bases from V and 1 base from J, with 13 bases in between. This CDR3 is 15 amino acids long. This CDR3 is CASSWTGTSNTEAFF. Written as DNA, the CDR3 is TGTGCCAGCAGCTGGACCGGGACATCGAACACTGAAGCTTTCTTT. Based on the CDR3 plus reference TRBV5-5 and TRBJ1-1, the full variable domain is DAGVTQSPTHLIKTRGQQVTLRCSPISGHKSVSWYQQVLGQGPQFIFQYYEKEERGRGNFPDRFSARQFPNYSSELNVNALLLGDSALYLCASSWTGTSNTEAFFGQGTRLTVV.